This T cell receptor (beta chain) emerged from a study of blood T cells in healthy people across ages. A second roughly 6 to 11 cycle PCR used barcoded and J-beta primers. TCRdb reanalysed the 5' RACE reads using MiXCR and keeps one entry per CDR3 protein. This table holds 800,000 to 1,300,000 distinct CDR3 sequences, approximately 25% found once. The table lists this clonotype with a few counts. The CDR3 covers 17 residues. Germline CDR1 reads LGHNA; CDR2 reads YNFKEQ. Between the trimmed V and J ends, which lost 1 base and 5 bases, there was a span of 15 bases. This sample also appeared in a second study, on T cells of mothers and their children.

Sequences were obtained from blood. The chain links TRBV4-2 to TRBJ1-6; D is unresolved. The receptor comes from a girl aged 2 to 9 in good health. CDR3 amino acids: CASSQVWALGDNSPLHF. The CDR3 DNA reads as TGTGCCAGCAGCCAAGTTTGGGCCCTCGGGGATAATTCACCCCTCCACTTT.